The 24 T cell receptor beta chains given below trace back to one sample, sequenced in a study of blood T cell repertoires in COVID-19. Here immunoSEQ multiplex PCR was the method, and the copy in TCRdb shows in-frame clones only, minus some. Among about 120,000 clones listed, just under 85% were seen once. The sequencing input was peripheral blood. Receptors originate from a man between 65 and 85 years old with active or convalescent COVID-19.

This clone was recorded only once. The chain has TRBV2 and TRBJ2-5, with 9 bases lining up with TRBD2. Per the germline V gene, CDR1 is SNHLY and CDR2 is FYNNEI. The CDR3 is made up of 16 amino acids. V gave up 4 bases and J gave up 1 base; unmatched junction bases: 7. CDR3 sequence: CASSGGLAGLQETQYF. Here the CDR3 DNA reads TGTGCCAGCAGTGGGGGCCTAGCGGGACTCCAAGAGACCCAGTACTTC.

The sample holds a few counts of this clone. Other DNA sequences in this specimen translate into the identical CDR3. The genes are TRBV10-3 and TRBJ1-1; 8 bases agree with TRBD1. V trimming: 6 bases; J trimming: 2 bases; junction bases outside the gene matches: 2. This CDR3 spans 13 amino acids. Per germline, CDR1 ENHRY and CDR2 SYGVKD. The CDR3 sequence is CAIRTGENTEAFF. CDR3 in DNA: TGTGCCATCAGGACAGGGGAAAACACTGAAGCTTTCTTT.

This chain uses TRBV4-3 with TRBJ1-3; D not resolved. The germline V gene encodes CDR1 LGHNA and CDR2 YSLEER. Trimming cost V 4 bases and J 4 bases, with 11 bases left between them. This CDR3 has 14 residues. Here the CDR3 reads CASSPAAAGNTIYF. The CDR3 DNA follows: TGCGCCAGCAGCCCCGCCGCGGCCGGAAACACCATATATTTT.

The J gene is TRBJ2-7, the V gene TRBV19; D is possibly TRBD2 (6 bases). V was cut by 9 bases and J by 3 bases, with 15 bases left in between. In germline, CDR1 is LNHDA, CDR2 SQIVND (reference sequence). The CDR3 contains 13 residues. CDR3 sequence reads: CASRAGTYYEQYF. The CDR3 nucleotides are TGTGCCAGCCGAGCCGGGACTTACTACGAGCAGTACTTC. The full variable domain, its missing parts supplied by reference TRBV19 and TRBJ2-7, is DGGITQSPKYLFRKEGQNVTLSCEQNLNHDAMYWYRQDPGQGLRLIYYSQIVNDFQKGDIAEGYSVSREKKESFPLTVTSAQKNPTAFYLCASRAGTYYEQYFGPGTRLTVT.

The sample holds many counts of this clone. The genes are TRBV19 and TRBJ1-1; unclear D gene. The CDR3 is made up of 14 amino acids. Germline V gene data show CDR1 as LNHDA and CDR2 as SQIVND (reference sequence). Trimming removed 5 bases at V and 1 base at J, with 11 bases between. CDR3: CASSPNTRNTEAFF. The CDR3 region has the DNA TGTGCCAGTAGTCCTAACACTAGGAACACTGAAGCTTTCTTT.

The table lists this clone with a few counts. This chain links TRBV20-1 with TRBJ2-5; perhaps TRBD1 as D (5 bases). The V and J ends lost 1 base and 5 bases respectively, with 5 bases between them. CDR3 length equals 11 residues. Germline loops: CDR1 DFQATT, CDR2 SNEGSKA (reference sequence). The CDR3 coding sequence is TGCAGTGCTAGAGCAGGGGAGACCCAGTACTTC. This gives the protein CSARAGETQYF.

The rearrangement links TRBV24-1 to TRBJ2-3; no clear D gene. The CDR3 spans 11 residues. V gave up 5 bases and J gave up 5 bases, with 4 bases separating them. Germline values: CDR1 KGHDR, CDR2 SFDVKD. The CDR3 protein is CATSVVDTQYF. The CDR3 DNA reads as TGTGCCACCAGTGTCGTAGATACGCAGTATTTT.

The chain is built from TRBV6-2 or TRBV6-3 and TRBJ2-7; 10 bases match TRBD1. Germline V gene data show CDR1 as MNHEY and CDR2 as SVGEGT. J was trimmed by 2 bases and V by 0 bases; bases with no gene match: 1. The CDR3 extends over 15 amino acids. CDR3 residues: CASSYSTGGPYEQYF. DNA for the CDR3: TGTGCCAGCAGTTACTCGACAGGGGGCCCCTACGAGCAGTACTTC.

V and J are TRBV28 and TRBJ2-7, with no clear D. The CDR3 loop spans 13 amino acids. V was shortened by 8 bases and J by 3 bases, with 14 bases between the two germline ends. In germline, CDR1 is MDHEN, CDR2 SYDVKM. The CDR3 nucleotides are TGTGCCAGCGTCCTAGGCGGAAACTACGAGCAGTACTTC. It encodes CASVLGGNYEQYF. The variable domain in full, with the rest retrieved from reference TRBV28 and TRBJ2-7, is DVKVTQSSRYLVKRTGEKVFLECVQDMDHENMFWYRQDPGLGLRLIYFSYDVKMKEKGDIPEGYSVSREKKERFSLILESASTNQTSMYLCASVLGGNYEQYFGPGTRLTVT.

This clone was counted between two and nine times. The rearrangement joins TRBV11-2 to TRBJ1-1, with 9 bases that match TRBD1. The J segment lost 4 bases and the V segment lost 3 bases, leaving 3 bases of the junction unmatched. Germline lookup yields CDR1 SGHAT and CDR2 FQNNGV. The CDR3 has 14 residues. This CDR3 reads CASSFGQGTTEAFF. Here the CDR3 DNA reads TGTGCCAGCAGCTTTGGACAGGGGACCACTGAAGCTTTCTTT.

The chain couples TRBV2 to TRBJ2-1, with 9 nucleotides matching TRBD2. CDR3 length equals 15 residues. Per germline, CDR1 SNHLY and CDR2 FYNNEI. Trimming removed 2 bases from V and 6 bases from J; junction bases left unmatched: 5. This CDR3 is CASSERLAAGNEQFF. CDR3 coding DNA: TGTGCCAGCAGTGAAAGACTAGCGGCGGGCAATGAGCAGTTCTTC.

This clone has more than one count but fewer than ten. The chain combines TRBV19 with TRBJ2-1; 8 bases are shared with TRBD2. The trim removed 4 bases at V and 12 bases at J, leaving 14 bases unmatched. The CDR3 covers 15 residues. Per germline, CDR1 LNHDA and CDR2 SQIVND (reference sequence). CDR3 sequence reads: CASSTLAEKLAGQFF. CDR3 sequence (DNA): TGTGCCAGTAGTACACTAGCGGAAAAATTAGCTGGGCAGTTCTTC.

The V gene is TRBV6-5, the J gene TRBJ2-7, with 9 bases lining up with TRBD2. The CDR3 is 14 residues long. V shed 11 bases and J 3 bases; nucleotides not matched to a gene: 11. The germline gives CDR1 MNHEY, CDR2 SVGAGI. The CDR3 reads CAVRGGGLNYEQYF. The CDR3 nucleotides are TGTGCCGTCCGCGGGGGGGGACTAAACTACGAGCAGTACTTC.

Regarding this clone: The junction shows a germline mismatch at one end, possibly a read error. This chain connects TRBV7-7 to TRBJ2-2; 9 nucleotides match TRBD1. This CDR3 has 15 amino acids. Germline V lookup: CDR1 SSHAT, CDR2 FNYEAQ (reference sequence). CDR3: CASSWGQGNTGELFF. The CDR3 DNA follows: TGTGCTAGCAGCTGGGGACAGGGGAACACCGGGGAGCTGTTTTTT.

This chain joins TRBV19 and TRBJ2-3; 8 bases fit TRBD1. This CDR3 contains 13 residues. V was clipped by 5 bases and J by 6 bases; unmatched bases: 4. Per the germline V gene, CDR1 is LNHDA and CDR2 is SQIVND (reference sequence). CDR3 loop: CASSEDREDTQYF. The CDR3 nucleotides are TGTGCCAGTAGTGAGGACAGGGAGGATACGCAGTATTTT.

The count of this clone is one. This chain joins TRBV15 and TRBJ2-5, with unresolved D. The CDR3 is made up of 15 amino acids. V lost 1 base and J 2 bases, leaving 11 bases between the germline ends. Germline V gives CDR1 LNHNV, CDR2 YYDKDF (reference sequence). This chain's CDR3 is CATSRAGSKQETQYF. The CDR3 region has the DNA TGTGCCACCAGCAGAGCGGGTAGTAAGCAAGAGACCCAGTACTTC.

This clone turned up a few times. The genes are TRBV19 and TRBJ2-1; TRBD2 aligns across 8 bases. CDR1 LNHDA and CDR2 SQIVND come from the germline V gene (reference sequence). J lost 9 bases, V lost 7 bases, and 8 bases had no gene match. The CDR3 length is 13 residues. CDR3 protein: CASTITGGAEQFF. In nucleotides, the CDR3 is TGTGCCAGTACCATAACGGGGGGGGCTGAGCAGTTCTTC.

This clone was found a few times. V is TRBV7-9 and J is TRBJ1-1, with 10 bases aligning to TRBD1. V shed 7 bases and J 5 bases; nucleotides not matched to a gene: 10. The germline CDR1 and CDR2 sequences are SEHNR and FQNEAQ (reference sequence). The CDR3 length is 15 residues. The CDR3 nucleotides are TGTGCCAGCATTCCGGGACAGGGGACTCGAACTGAAGCTTTCTTT. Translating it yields CASIPGQGTRTEAFF.

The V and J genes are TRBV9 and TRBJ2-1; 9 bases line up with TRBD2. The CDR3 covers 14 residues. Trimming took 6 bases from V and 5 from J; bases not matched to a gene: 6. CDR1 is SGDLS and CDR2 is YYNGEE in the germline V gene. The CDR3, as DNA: TGTGCCAGCACACTGGGGACTAGCAACAATGAGCAGTTCTTC. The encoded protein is CASTLGTSNNEQFF. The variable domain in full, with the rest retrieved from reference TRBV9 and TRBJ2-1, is DSGVTQTPKHLITATGQRVTLRCSPRSGDLSVYWYQQSLDQGLQFLIQYYNGEERAKGNILERFSAQQFPDLHSELNLSSLELGDSALYFCASTLGTSNNEQFFGPGTRLTVL.

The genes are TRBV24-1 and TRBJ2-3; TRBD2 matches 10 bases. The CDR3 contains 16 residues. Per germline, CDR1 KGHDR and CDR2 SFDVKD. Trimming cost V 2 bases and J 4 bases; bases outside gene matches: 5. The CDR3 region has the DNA TGTGCCACCAGTGATTCCCCAAGCGGGGGGGCAGATACGCAGTATTTT. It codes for CATSDSPSGGADTQYF.

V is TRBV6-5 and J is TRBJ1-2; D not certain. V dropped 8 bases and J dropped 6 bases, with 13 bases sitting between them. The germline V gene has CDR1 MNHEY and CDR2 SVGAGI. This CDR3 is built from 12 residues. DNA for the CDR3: TGTGCCAGCCCGGGGAGGGAACATGGCTACACCTTC. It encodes CASPGREHGYTF.

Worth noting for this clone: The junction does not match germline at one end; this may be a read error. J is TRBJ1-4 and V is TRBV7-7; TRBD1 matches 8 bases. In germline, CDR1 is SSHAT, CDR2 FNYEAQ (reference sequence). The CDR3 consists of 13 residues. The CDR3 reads CASSKDRGEKLFF. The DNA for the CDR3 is TGTGCTAGCAGCAAAGACAGGGGAGAAAAACTGTTTTTT.

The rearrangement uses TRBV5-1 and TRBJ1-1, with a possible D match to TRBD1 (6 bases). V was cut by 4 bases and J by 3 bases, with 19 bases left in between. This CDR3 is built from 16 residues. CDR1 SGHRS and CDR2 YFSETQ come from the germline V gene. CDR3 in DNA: TGCGCCAGCAGCCCCGTTGGGGACATCTGGGACACTGAAGCTTTCTTT. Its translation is CASSPVGDIWDTEAFF.

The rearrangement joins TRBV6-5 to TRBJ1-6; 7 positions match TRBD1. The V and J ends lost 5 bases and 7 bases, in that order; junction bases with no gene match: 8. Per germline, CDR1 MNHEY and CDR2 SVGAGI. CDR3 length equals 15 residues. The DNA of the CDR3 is TGTGCCAGCAGTCCCTCCACAGGGGTAAATTCACCCCTCCACTTT. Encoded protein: CASSPSTGVNSPLHF.